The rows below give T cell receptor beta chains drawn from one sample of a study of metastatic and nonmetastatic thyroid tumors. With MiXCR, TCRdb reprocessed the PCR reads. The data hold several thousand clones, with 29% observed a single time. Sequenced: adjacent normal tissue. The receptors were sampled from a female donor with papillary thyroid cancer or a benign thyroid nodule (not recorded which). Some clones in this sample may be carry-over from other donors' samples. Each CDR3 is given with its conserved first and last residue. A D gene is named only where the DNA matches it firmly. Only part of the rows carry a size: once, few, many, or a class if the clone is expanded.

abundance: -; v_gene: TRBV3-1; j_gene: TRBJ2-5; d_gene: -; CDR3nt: TGTGCCAGCAGCCAGGGGGAGGAGACCCAGTACTTC; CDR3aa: CASSQGEETQYF
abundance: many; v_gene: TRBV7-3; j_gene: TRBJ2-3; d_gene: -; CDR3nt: TGTGCCAGCAGCTTAACTCCGGGCACAGATGCGCAGTATTTT; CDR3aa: CASSLTPGTDAQYF
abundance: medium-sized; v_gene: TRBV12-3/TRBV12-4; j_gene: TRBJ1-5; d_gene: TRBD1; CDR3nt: TGTGCCAGCAGACTGGGACAGGAAGACCAGCCCCAGCATTTT; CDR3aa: CASRLGQEDQPQHF
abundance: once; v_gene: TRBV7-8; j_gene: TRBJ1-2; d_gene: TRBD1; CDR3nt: TGTGCCAGCAGCTTAGCGCCGACAGGGGATGGCTACACCTTC; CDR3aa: CASSLAPTGDGYTF
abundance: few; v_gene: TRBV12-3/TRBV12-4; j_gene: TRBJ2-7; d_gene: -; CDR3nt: TGTGCCAGCAGTTTAGGGACCTACGAGCAGTACTTC; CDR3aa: CASSLGTYEQYF
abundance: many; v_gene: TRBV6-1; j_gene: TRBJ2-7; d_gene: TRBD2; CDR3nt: TGTGCCAGCAGTGAAATCGGACTAGCGGGGTTCTACGAGCAGTACTTC; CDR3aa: CASSEIGLAGFYEQYF
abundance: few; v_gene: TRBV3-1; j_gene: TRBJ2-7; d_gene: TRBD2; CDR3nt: TGTACCAGCAGCCAAGCGTCAAGGGGACTAGCGGGAAACTACGGGCAGTACTTC; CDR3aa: CTSSQASRGLAGNYGQYF
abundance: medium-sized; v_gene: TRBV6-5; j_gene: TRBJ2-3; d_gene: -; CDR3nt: TGTGCCAGCAGTTACGGGGCGGAGAGCACAGATACGCAGTATTTT; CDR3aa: CASSYGAESTDTQYF
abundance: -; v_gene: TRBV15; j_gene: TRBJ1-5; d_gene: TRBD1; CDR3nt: TGTGCCACCAGCATAGTCAGGGGGGGCAATCAGCCCCAGCATTTT; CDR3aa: CATSIVRGGNQPQHF
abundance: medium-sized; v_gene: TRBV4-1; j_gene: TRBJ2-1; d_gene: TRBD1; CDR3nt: TGCGCCAGCAGCCAGACAGGGGGTTTATCCAATGAGCAGTTCTTC; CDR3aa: CASSQTGGLSNEQFF
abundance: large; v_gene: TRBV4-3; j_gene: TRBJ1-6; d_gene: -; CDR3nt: TGCGCCAGCAGCCTGGGCGCCAGTTCACCCCTCCACTTT; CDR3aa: CASSLGASSPLHF
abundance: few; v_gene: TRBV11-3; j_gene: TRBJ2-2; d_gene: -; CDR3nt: TGTGCCAGCAGACGGGACGTCAACACCGGGGAGCTGTTTTTT; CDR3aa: CASRRDVNTGELFF
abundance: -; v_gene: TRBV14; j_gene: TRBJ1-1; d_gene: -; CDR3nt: TGTGCCAGCAGCCAGTATTCTGTAGGGTTGAACACTGAAGCTTTCTTT; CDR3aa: CASSQYSVGLNTEAFF
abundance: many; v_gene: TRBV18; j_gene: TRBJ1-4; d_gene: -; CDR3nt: TGTGCCAGCTCCCTAGGGCCCGATGAAAAACTGTTTTTT; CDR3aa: CASSLGPDEKLFF
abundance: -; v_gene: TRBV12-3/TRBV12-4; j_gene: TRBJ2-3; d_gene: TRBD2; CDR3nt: TGTGCCAGCAGAAGCGGCGGGGGGGCAGATACGCAGTATTTT; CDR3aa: CASRSGGGADTQYF
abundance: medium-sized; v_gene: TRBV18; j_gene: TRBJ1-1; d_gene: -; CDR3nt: TGTGCCAGCTCAGCGGACCCAAGGGGCCGTTCTGAAGCTTTCTTT; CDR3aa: CASSADPRGRSEAFF
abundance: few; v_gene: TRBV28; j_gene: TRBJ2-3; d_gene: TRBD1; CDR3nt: TGTGCCAGCAGTTATCCCAACAGGGGCCCTGGAGGAGATACGCAGTATTTT; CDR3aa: CASSYPNRGPGGDTQYF
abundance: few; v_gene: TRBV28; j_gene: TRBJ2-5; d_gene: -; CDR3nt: TGTGCCACACAGCTCCAAGAGACCCAGTACTTC; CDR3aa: CATQLQETQYF
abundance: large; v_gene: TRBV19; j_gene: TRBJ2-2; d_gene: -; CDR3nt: TGTGCCAGTTCTTGGATGAACACCGGGGAGCTGTTTTTT; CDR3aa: CASSWMNTGELFF
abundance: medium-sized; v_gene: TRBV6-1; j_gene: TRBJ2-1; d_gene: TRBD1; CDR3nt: TGTGCCAGCAGTGAAGCGGGACAGGGCAGGAATGAGCAGTTCTTC; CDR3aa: CASSEAGQGRNEQFF
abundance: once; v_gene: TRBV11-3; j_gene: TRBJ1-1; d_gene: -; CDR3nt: TGTGCCAGCACAACCCCTCTGTTCGGGCAAACTGAAGCTTTCTTT; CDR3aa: CASTTPLFGQTEAFF
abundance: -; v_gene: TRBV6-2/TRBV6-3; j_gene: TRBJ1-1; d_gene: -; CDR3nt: TGTGCCAGCAGCCGTCAGGGGATGGGCTCTGAAGCTTTCTTT; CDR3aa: CASSRQGMGSEAFF
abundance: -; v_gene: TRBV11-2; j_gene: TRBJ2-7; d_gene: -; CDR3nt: TGTGCCAGCAGCTTAGGCCACTCTAGCCTCTACGAGCAGTACTTC; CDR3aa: CASSLGHSSLYEQYF
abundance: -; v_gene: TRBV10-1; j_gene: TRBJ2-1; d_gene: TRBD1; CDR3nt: TGCGCCAGCGCACGGACAGGGTCCGGGGGCTCCTACAATGAGCAGTTCTTC; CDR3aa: CASARTGSGGSYNEQFF
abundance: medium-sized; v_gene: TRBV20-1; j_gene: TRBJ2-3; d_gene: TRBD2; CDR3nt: TGCAGTGCTAGGATGACTAGCGGGATTGCGGATACGCAGTATTTT; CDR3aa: CSARMTSGIADTQYF
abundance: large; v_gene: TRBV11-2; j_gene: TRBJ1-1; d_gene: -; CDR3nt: TGTGCCAGCAGCCCCACCTACACTGAAGCTTTCTTT; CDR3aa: CASSPTYTEAFF
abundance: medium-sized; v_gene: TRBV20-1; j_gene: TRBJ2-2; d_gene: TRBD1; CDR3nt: TGCAGTGCTAGGGGGACAGTCACCGGGGAGCTGTTTTTT; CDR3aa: CSARGTVTGELFF
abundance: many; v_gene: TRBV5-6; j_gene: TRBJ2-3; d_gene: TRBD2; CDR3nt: TGTGCCAGCAGCTTCCTAAGCTCTAGCGGGAGGGGGACAGATACGCAGTATTTT; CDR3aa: CASSFLSSSGRGTDTQYF
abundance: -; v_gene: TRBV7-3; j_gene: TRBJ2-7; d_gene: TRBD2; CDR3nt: TGTGCCAGCAGCTTAATGGCTAGCGGGAGACGTTACGAGCAGTACTTC; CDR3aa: CASSLMASGRRYEQYF
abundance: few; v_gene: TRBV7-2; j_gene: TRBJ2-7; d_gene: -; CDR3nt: TGTGCCAGCAGCTTAAACGGACCACTTACCTACGAGCAGTACTTC; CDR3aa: CASSLNGPLTYEQYF
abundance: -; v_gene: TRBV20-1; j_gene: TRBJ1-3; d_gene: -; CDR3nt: TGCAGTGCTTACAGATTCTCTGGAAACACCATATATTTT; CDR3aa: CSAYRFSGNTIYF
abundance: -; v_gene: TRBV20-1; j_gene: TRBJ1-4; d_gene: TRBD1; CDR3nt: TGCAGTGCTGATGGGACAGGGGATTCAACTAATGAAAAACTGTTTTTT; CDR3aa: CSADGTGDSTNEKLFF
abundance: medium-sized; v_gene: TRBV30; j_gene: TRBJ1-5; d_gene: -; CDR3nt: TGTGCCTGGACTGGGGCAGGGGGCAATCAGCCCCAGCATTTT; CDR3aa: CAWTGAGGNQPQHF
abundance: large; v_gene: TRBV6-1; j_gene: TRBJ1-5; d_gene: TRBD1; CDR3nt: TGTGCCAGCAGTGGGACAGGGGGCAATCAGCCCCAGCATTTT; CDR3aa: CASSGTGGNQPQHF
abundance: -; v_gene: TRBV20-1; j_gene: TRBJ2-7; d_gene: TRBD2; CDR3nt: TGCAGTGCTGACATGACTAGCGGGAGCAAGCAGTACTTC; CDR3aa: CSADMTSGSKQYF